This T cell receptor beta chain emerged from a study of neoadjuvant anti-PD-1 for oral cavity cancer. Study as a whole: Around day 43, patients without progression received a fourth nivolumab dose before surgery.

Most PBMC samples had approximately 470 ng input DNA in six replicates. Here immunoSEQ multiplex PCR was the method, and the copy in TCRdb shows in-frame clones only, minus some. The sample contains around 60,000 clones, 65% to 80% of which appear only once. The CDR3 totals 14 residues. Germline-derived CDR1 and CDR2 are SGHNT and YYREEE (reference sequence). Trimming stripped 0 bases from V and 4 bases from J, with 8 bases between. Study-wide results and limits: Post-nivolumab, blood T cell clonality was significantly elevated in non-responders.

A remark on this clone: The antigen is not known.

The chain recombines TRBV5-4 with TRBJ1-5; perhaps TRBD1 as D (5 bases). The starting material was PBMCs, obtained before nivolumab (anti-PD-1) treatment. The receptor's source is a person between 40 and 85 years old with oral cavity squamous cell carcinoma. The CDR3 DNA reads as TGTGCCAGCAGCTTGGGACAGCCTAATCAGCCCCAGCATTTT. Translation gives CASSLGQPNQPQHF.